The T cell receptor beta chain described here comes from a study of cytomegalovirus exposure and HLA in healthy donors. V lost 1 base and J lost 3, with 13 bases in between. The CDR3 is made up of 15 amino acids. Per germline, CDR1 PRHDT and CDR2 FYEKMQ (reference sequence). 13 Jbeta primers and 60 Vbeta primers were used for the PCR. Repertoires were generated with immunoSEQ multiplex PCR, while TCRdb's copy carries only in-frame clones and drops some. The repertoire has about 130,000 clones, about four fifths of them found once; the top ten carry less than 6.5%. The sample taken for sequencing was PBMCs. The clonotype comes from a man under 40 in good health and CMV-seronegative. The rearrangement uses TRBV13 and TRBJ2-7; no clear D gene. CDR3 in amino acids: CASSLVSEANYEQYF. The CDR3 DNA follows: TGTGCCAGCAGCTTAGTCAGCGAAGCCAACTACGAGCAGTACTTC. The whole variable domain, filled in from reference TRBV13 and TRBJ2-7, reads AAGVIQSPRHLIKEKRETATLKCYPIPRHDTVYWYQQGPGQDPQFLISFYEKMQSDKGSIPDRFSAQQFSDYHSELNMSSLELGDSALYFCASSLVSEANYEQYFGPGTRLTVT.